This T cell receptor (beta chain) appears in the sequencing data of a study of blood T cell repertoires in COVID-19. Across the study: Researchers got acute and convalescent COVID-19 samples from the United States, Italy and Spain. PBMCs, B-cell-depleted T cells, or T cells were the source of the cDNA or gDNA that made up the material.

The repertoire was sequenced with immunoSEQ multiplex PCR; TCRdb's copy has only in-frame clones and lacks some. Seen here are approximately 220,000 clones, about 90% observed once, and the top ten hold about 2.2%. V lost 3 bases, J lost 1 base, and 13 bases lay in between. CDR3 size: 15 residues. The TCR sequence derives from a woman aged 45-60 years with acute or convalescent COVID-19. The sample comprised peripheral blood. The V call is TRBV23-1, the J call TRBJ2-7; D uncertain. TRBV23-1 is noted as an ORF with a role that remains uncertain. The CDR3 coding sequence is TGCGCCAGCAGTCAGCACGCACAGAGATCCTACGAGCAGTACTTC. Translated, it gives CASSQHAQRSYEQYF.